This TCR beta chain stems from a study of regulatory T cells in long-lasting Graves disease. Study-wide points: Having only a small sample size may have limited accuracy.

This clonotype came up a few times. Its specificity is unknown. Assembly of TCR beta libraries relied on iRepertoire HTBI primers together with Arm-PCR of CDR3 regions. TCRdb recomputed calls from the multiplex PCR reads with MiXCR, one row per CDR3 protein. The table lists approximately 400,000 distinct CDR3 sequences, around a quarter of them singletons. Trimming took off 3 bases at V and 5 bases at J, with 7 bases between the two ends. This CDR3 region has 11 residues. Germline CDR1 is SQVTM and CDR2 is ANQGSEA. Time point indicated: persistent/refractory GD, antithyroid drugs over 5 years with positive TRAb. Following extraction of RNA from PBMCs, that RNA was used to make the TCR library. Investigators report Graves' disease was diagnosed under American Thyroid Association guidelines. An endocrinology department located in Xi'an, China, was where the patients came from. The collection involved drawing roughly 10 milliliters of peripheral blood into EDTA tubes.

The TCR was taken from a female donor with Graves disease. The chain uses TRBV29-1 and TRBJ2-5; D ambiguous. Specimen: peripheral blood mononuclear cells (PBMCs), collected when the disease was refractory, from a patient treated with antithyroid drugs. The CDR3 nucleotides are TGCAGCGTTGATTACAGTGAGACCCAGTACTTC. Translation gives CSVDYSETQYF.